This T cell receptor (beta chain) was captured by sequencing in a study of shared clonotypes between healthy human individuals. Study in general: Each donor's CD4 naive and CD4 memory cells filled three plates apiece, CD8 naive two, and CD8 memory one. Findings of the study overall: Having only a few donors restricted how much genetic and exposure-history diversity was captured.

The authors divided CD4+ cells into CD45RA+ naive and CD45RA-negative memory subsets. Turning to this clone: What it recognizes is unknown.

Sorted-subset replicate PCR reactions contained roughly 200 ng DNA, corresponding to some 29,000 T cell genomes. Generated by immunoSEQ multiplex PCR, the TCRdb table keeps only in-frame clones and is missing some. The sample holds 2.3 million or so clones, 85% to 95% seen once. The germline gives CDR1 GTSNPN, CDR2 SVGIG (reference sequence). The CDR3 is 12 amino acids. Trimming took 2 bases from V and 6 from J, leaving 9 bases between them. V and J are TRBV30 and TRBJ2-3, with unresolved D. This TCR came from a man between 18 and 29 years old in good health. Some clones in this sample may be carry-over from other donors' samples. Input material: naive CD4+ T cells from PBMCs. Subset in this sample: CD45RA+ positively selected. The CDR3 bases are TGTGCCTGGAGTTTGACGGTGGATACGCAGTATTTT. Translation gives CAWSLTVDTQYF.